One and the same sample provided the 31 T cell receptor beta chains below, sequenced in a study of T cells after yellow fever vaccination. TCRdb used MiXCR to reprocess the 5' RACE reads, holding one entry per CDR3 protein. The repertoire holds 500,000 to 650,000 distinct CDR3 sequences, with roughly an eighth as singletons. The material sequenced was PBMCs, taken on the day of the yellow fever booster vaccination. The receptor set was obtained from a young man who received the YFV17D yellow fever vaccine.

The chain carries TRBV4-3 and TRBJ2-1; 7 nucleotides line up with TRBD1. CDR3 length: 17 residues. The V and J ends lost 0 bases and 0 bases, in that order; junction bases with no gene match: 5. Per germline, CDR1 LGHNA and CDR2 YSLEER. The DNA for the CDR3 is TGCGCCAGCAGCCAAGATCTAGGGGGCCTCTCCTACAATGAGCAGTTCTTC. Residues: CASSQDLGGLSYNEQFF.

This clonotype was seen a few times. The chain uses TRBV14 and TRBJ2-3, with D possibly called TRBD1 or TRBD2 (5 bases each). Germline V gene sequence: CDR1 SGHDN, CDR2 FVKESK. The CDR3 extends over 14 amino acids. Trimming pared 4 bases from V and 6 bases from J, leaving 14 bases between. CDR3 region: CASSPPWGWDTQYF. The DNA for the CDR3 is TGTGCCAGCAGCCCGCCTTGGGGGTGGGATACGCAGTATTTT. The full variable domain, in which reference TRBV14 and TRBJ2-3 provide the parts outside the CDR3, is EAGVTQFPSHSVIEKGQTVTLRCDPISGHDNLYWYRRVMGKEIKFLLHFVKESKQDESGMPNNRFLAERTGGTYSTLKVQPAELEDSGVYFCASSPPWGWDTQYFGPGTRLTVL.

This clonotype came up a few times. The chain employs TRBV20-1 and TRBJ2-1; a weak D match, TRBD2 (5 bases). Trimming removed 3 bases at V and 2 bases at J, with 5 bases between. The CDR3 extends over 12 amino acids. Germline-derived CDR1 and CDR2 are DFQATT and SNEGSKA (reference sequence). Here the CDR3 DNA reads TGCAGTGCTAGGCGGGCCTACAATGAGCAGTTCTTC. As protein: CSARRAYNEQFF.

In this sample, this clonotype turned up a few times. The V and J genes are TRBV7-2 and TRBJ2-7; D gene uncertain. Germline CDR1 reads SGHTA; CDR2 reads FQGNSA. This CDR3 is 14 amino acids long. V was pared by 5 bases and J by 0 bases, with 11 bases between. In nucleotides, the CDR3 is TGTGCCAGCAGCCCGGGCGTACTCTCCTACGAGCAGTACTTC. Translated, it gives CASSPGVLSYEQYF.

This clonotype has just a few counts. This sequence joins TRBV7-2 and TRBJ1-3, with unresolved D. CDR1 SGHTA and CDR2 FQGNSA come from the germline V gene. CDR3 length: 16 residues. The V and J ends lost 2 bases and 0 bases respectively, with 11 bases between them. The CDR3 spells CASSLRGGNSGNTIYF. CDR3 nucleotides: TGTGCCAGCAGCTTACGAGGAGGGAACTCTGGAAACACCATATATTTT.

The chain joins TRBV6-1 to TRBJ1-5, with D perhaps matching TRBD1 (6 bases). Germline V gene sequence: CDR1 MNHNS, CDR2 SASEGT. Trimming shortened V by 5 bases and J by 2 bases, and 16 bases separated the two germline ends. This CDR3 spans 16 amino acids. The CDR3 DNA reads as TGTGCCAGCAGTCCCCTGCCAGGGGAGGGCAATCAGCCCCAGCATTTT. It specifies CASSPLPGEGNQPQHF.

V gene TRBV10-3 combines with J gene TRBJ2-5; 10 nucleotides agree with TRBD2. CDR3 length equals 17 residues. In germline, CDR1 is ENHRY, CDR2 SYGVKD. The junction had 6 bases not matched to a gene; V was cut back by 0 bases and J by 2 bases. As DNA, the CDR3 is TGTGCCATCAGTGAGTCCTTAGGGACTAGCGCACAAGAGACCCAGTACTTC. Its translation: CAISESLGTSAQETQYF.

This clonotype occurred many times. The V gene is TRBV10-3, the J gene TRBJ2-3; D perhaps matches TRBD2 (5 bases). This CDR3 is 13 amino acids long. V lost 6 bases and J lost 2, with 9 bases in between. CDR1 is ENHRY and CDR2 is SYGVKD in the germline V gene. DNA for the CDR3: TGTGCCATCAGAACCCGGGACACAGATACGCAGTATTTT. It codes for CAIRTRDTDTQYF.

This clonotype was counted a few times. The chain carries TRBV6-2 or TRBV6-3 and TRBJ2-7; 7 positions agree with TRBD2. Trimming removed 5 bases from V and 3 bases from J; junction bases left unmatched: 13. The CDR3 length is 16 residues. From germline, CDR1 is MNHEY and CDR2 SVGEGT. The CDR3 loop is CASSPIVAGAGYEQYF. The CDR3 nucleotides read TGTGCCAGCAGTCCGATTGTAGCGGGCGCCGGCTACGAGCAGTACTTC.

Ten or more counts support this clonotype. The V and J genes are TRBV28 and TRBJ1-6; D is ambiguous. The CDR3 sequence is 15 residues long. V was clipped by 5 bases and J by 7 bases, with 15 bases between them. Germline CDR1 MDHEN, CDR2 SYDVKM. The CDR3 region is CASSTYKASNSPLHF. CDR3 bases: TGTGCCAGCAGTACCTATAAGGCCTCAAATTCACCCCTCCACTTT. The variable domain in full, with the rest retrieved from reference TRBV28 and TRBJ1-6, is DVKVTQSSRYLVKRTGEKVFLECVQDMDHENMFWYRQDPGLGLRLIYFSYDVKMKEKGDIPEGYSVSREKKERFSLILESASTNQTSMYLCASSTYKASNSPLHFGNGTRLTVT.

This clonotype was seen only a few times. The chain is built from TRBV28 and TRBJ2-1, with D tentatively TRBD1 (6 bases). The ends were cut back, 5 bases at V and 5 bases at J, with 16 bases in the middle. CDR1 and CDR2 from the germline V gene are MDHEN and SYDVKM. The CDR3 runs to 15 residues. CDR3 protein: CASSLSATGHNEQFF. CDR3 sequence (DNA): TGTGCCAGCAGTCTCTCTGCGACAGGACACAATGAGCAGTTCTTC. Combining the CDR3 with reference TRBV28 and TRBJ2-1 gives the whole variable domain DVKVTQSSRYLVKRTGEKVFLECVQDMDHENMFWYRQDPGLGLRLIYFSYDVKMKEKGDIPEGYSVSREKKERFSLILESASTNQTSMYLCASSLSATGHNEQFFGPGTRLTVL.

This clonotype was found a few times. This chain links TRBV5-1 with TRBJ2-2; 10 positions agree with TRBD2. Germline trimming cut 4 bases from V and 5 bases from J; bases unmatched to any gene: 11. Germline-derived CDR1 and CDR2 are SGHRS and YFSETQ. The CDR3 consists of 17 residues. The CDR3 DNA sequence: TGCGCCAGCAGCGAACTGGGGCTAGCGGGAGAGACCGGGGAGCTGTTTTTT. Its protein product is CASSELGLAGETGELFF.

This clonotype has more than one count but fewer than ten. The V gene is TRBV28, the J gene TRBJ2-5; maybe TRBD2 (5 bases). V lost 7 bases and J lost 0, with 9 bases in between. CDR1 and CDR2 from the germline V gene are MDHEN and SYDVKM. This CDR3 is 13 amino acids long. The CDR3 nucleotides are TGTGCCAGCAATCAGCGGAACCAAGAGACCCAGTACTTC. It specifies CASNQRNQETQYF.

A few counts support this clonotype. The CDR3 reads CSASPGLPTDTQYF. CDR3 nucleotide sequence: TGCAGTGCTAGTCCGGGACTTCCTACAGATACGCAGTATTTT. The chain combines TRBV20-1 with TRBJ2-3, with D maybe TRBD2 (6 bases). CDR3 length: 14 residues. Germline CDR1 DFQATT, CDR2 SNEGSKA (reference sequence). The V end was cut by 3 bases, the J end by 3 bases, with 13 bases between.

This clonotype was seen a handful of times. The chain couples TRBV29-1 to TRBJ2-7; 10 bases match TRBD2. CDR1 is SQVTM and CDR2 is ANQGSEA in the germline V gene. Trimming removed 7 bases from V and 3 bases from J; junction bases left unmatched: 12. The CDR3 length is 15 residues. The DNA of the CDR3 is TGCAGCGCCCAGGGAGCTAGCGGGAGTTTCTACGAGCAGTACTTC. Amino acids: CSAQGASGSFYEQYF.

This clonotype was picked up a small number of times. The V and J genes are TRBV5-1 and TRBJ2-7, with 10 bases fitting TRBD2. The germline CDR1 and CDR2 sequences are SGHRS and YFSETQ. The V gene end was trimmed by 4 bases and the J gene end by 5 bases; junction bases not matched to a gene: 9. The CDR3 is 15 residues long. CDR3 region: CASSPAAGGPDEQYF. Written as DNA, the CDR3 is TGCGCCAGCAGCCCGGCAGCGGGAGGGCCTGACGAGCAGTACTTC.

The CDR3 loop is CASSPRRGEKLFF. CDR3 nucleotides: TGTGCCAGCAGCCCCAGGAGAGGTGAAAAACTGTTTTTT. The rearrangement links TRBV27 to TRBJ1-4; no reliable D call. This CDR3 has 13 amino acids. Germline V gene lookup returns CDR1 MNHEY and CDR2 SMNVEV (reference sequence). V was clipped by 6 bases and J by 7 bases, with 12 bases between them.

V gene TRBV12-3 or TRBV12-4 combines with J gene TRBJ1-3, with no clear D. There are 17 residues in the CDR3. CDR3 protein: CTICLGFYHRSGNTIYF. In DNA, the CDR3 is TGTACCATCTGTTTAGGGTTTTATCACCGTTCTGGAAACACCATATATTTT.

There are a few counts of this clonotype. V and J are TRBV16 and TRBJ2-2; a possible D gene is TRBD1 (6 bases). The CDR3 is 16 residues long. CDR1 and CDR2 (germline): KGHSY, FQNENV. Trimming cost V 4 bases and J 1 base, with 13 bases left between them. CDR3 residues: CASSPPGAWNTGELFF. In DNA, the CDR3 is TGTGCCAGCAGCCCCCCAGGGGCCTGGAACACCGGGGAGCTGTTTTTT.

The V and J genes are TRBV7-9 and TRBJ1-5; tentative D call: TRBD1 (5 bases). The CDR3 sequence is 13 residues long. Trimming took 6 bases from V and 4 from J, leaving 10 bases between them. Germline lookup yields CDR1 SEHNR and CDR2 FQNEAQ (reference sequence). The CDR3 DNA follows: TGTGCCAGCAGTCAACAGGCTAATCAGCCCCAGCATTTT. Its protein is CASSQQANQPQHF.

This sequence joins TRBV9 and TRBJ2-7; D is uncertain. The germline V gene encodes CDR1 SGDLS and CDR2 YYNGEE. The CDR3 loop spans 12 amino acids. With 5 bases removed from V and 6 bases from J, the gap between germline ends came to 12 bases. The CDR3 is CASSESGGEQYF. CDR3 bases: TGTGCCAGCAGTGAATCCGGTGGCGAGCAGTACTTC.

V usage is TRBV6-2 or TRBV6-3 and J usage is TRBJ2-7, with TRBD2 matching over 8 bases. Germline loops: CDR1 MNHEY, CDR2 SVGEGT. CDR3 length: 17 residues. The trim removed 4 bases at V and 0 bases at J, leaving 11 bases unmatched. The CDR3, as DNA: TGTGCCAGCAGTTGGAGCCGGGGCGGGAGGAGCTCCTACGAGCAGTACTTC. Translated: CASSWSRGGRSSYEQYF.

The chain uses TRBV10-3 and TRBJ2-7; D is ambiguous. The germline V gene encodes CDR1 ENHRY and CDR2 SYGVKD. V lost 9 bases and J 2 bases, leaving 17 bases between the germline ends. This CDR3 has 14 residues. CDR3: CAISHSGSPYEQYF. CDR3 nucleotides: TGTGCCATTAGCCATTCGGGTTCACCCTACGAGCAGTACTTC.

The V call is TRBV9, the J call TRBJ2-7, with 11 nucleotides matching TRBD2. This CDR3 is built from 15 residues. Germline V gene lookup returns CDR1 SGDLS and CDR2 YYNGEE. The V segment lost 3 bases and the J segment 2 bases; nucleotides outside the gene matches: 4. This chain's CDR3 is CASSAGLAVTYEQYF. The CDR3 DNA reads TGTGCCAGCAGCGCGGGACTAGCGGTTACCTACGAGCAGTACTTC.

This rearrangement joins TRBV2 to TRBJ1-5; TRBD1 agrees at 10 bases. The length of the CDR3 is 16 residues. Germline CDR1 reads SNHLY; CDR2 reads FYNNEI. V dropped 3 bases and J dropped 0; count of bases not matched to a gene: 2. CDR3: CASSDGTGASNQPQHF. The CDR3 coding sequence is TGTGCCAGCAGTGACGGGACAGGGGCTAGCAATCAGCCCCAGCATTTT.

Written as DNA, the CDR3 is TGTGCCAGCAGCGCCCGACAGGGGGCGGACACTGAAGCTTTCTTT. This gives the protein CASSARQGADTEAFF. The V call is TRBV7-9, the J call TRBJ1-1, with 10 bases fitting TRBD1. The CDR3 spans 15 residues. The germline CDR1 and CDR2 sequences are SEHNR and FQNEAQ (reference sequence). After removal of 5 bases from V and 3 bases from J, the junction contained 6 bases not matched to a gene.

The chain links TRBV7-7 to TRBJ2-5; D uncertain. This CDR3 contains 15 residues. With 1 base removed from V and 2 bases from J, the gap between germline ends came to 11 bases. The germline V gene encodes CDR1 SSHAT and CDR2 FNYEAQ (reference sequence). The DNA of the CDR3 is TGTGCCAGCAGCTTAGGGTCGACCCCGCAAGAGACCCAGTACTTC. Protein product: CASSLGSTPQETQYF.

This clonotype turned up a few times. The chain combines TRBV20-1 with TRBJ2-1, with 7 nucleotides matching TRBD2. The CDR3 is 16 residues long. V lost 5 bases and J lost 0; bases outside the gene matches: 10. CDR1 is DFQATT and CDR2 is SNEGSKA in the germline V gene (reference sequence). CDR3 coding DNA: TGCAGTGCTCTCCCCCTAGGCGGGAGCTCCTACAATGAGCAGTTCTTC. It translates to CSALPLGGSSYNEQFF.

In this sample, this clonotype turned up a few times. This sequence joins TRBV20-1 and TRBJ2-2; 14 nucleotides align to TRBD2. V shed 0 bases, J shed 5 bases, and the junction held 2 bases outside the gene matches. Looked up from germline, CDR1 is DFQATT and CDR2 is SNEGSKA (reference sequence). The CDR3 covers 16 residues. In nucleotides, the CDR3 is TGCAGTGCTAGAGAAGGGACTAGCGGGAGTACCGGGGAGCTGTTTTTT. Residues: CSAREGTSGSTGELFF.

The chain carries TRBV5-1 and TRBJ1-3; 7 nucleotides agree with TRBD1. With V trimmed by 0 bases and J by 1 base, 1 base remained unmatched. CDR3 length: 15 amino acids. In germline, CDR1 is SGHRS, CDR2 YFSETQ. CDR3 sequence (DNA): TGCGCCAGCAGCTTGGAGGGGGCGTCTGGAAACACCATATATTTT. Its protein product is CASSLEGASGNTIYF. Filled out from reference TRBV5-1 and TRBJ1-3, the complete variable domain reads KAGVTQTPRYLIKTRGQQVTLSCSPISGHRSVSWYQQTPGQGLQFLFEYFSETQRNKGNFPGRFSGRQFSNSRSEMNVSTLELGDSALYLCASSLEGASGNTIYFGEGSWLTVV.

The rearrangement uses TRBV20-1 and TRBJ2-7, with 13 bases aligning to TRBD2. Germline CDR1 is DFQATT and CDR2 is SNEGSKA (reference sequence). The CDR3 spans 14 residues. Trimming removed 7 bases from V and 6 bases from J; junction bases left unmatched: 9. The CDR3 region is CSESSGLAGVEQYF. The CDR3, as DNA: TGCAGTGAGTCATCCGGACTAGCGGGAGTCGAGCAGTACTTC.